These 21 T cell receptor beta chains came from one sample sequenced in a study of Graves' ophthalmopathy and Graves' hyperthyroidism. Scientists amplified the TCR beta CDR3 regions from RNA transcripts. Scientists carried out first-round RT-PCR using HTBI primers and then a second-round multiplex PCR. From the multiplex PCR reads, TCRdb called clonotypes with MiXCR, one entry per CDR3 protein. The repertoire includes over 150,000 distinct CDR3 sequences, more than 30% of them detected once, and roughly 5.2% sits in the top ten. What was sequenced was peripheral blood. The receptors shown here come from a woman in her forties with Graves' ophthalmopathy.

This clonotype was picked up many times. The CDR3 spells CAWSVRLLSQETQYF. As DNA, the CDR3 is TGTGCCTGGAGTGTCCGCCTACTATCCCAAGAGACCCAGTACTTC. This chain links TRBV30 with TRBJ2-5; D unresolved. From germline, CDR1 is GTSNPN and CDR2 SVGIG (reference sequence). Trimming left V 0 bases short and J 1 base short, with 12 bases between. CDR3 length: 15 residues.

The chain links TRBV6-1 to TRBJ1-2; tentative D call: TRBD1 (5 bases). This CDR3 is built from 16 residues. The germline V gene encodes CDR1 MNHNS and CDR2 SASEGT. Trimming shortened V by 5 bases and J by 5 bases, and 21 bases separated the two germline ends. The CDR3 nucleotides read TGTGCCAGCAGTCTGAGAATAGGAGGGACGGCTTATGGCTACACCTTC. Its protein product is CASSLRIGGTAYGYTF.

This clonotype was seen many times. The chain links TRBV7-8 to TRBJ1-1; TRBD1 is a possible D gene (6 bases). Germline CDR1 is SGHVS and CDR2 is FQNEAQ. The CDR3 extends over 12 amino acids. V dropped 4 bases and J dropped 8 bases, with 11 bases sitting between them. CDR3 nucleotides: TGTGCCAGCAGCTCTTACAGGGAAGAAGCTTTCTTT. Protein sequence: CASSSYREEAFF.

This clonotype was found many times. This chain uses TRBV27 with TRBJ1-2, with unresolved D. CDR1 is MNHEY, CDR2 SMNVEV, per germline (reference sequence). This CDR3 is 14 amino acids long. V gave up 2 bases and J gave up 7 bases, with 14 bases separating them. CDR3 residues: CASSLGPGSGGYTF. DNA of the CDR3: TGTGCCAGCAGTTTAGGACCCGGTTCTGGTGGCTACACCTTC.

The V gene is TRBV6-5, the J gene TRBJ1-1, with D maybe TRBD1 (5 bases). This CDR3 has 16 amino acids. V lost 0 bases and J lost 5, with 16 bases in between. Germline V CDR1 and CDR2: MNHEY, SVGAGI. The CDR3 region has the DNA TGTGCCAGCAGTTACTCATCAGGGTCTTCCACGACTGAAGCTTTCTTT. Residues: CASSYSSGSSTTEAFF.

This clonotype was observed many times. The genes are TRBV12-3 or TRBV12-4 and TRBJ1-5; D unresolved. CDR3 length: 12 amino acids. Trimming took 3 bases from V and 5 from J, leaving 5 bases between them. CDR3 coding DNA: TGTGCCAGCAGTTTTTGGGATCAGCCCCAGCATTTT. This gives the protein CASSFWDQPQHF.

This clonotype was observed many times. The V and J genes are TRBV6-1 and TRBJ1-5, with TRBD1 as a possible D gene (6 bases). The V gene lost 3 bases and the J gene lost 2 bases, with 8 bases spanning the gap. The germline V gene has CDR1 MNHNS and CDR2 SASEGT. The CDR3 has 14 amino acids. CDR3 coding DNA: TGTGCCAGCAGTGAGGGGGCAGGCAATCAGCCCCAGCATTTT. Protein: CASSEGAGNQPQHF.

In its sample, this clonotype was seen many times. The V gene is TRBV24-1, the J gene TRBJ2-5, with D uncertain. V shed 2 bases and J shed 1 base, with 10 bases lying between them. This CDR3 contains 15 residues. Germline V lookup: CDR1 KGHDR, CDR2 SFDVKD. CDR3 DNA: TGTGCCACCAGTGATTCAGGACGGACCCAAGAGACCCAGTACTTC. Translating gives CATSDSGRTQETQYF.

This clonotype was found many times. This CDR3 reads CASSKGQGGNSYEQYF. DNA of the CDR3: TGTGCCAGCAGCAAGGGACAGGGAGGAAACTCCTACGAGCAGTACTTC. This rearrangement joins TRBV11-1 to TRBJ2-7; 9 bases agree with TRBD1. The CDR3 extends over 16 amino acids. The V segment lost 5 bases and the J segment 0 bases; nucleotides outside the gene matches: 8. CDR1 is SGHAT and CDR2 is FQDESV in the germline V gene (reference sequence).

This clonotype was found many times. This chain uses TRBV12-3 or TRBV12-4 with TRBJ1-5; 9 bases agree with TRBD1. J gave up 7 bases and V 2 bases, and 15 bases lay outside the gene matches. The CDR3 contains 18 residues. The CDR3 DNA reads TGTGCCAGCAGTTTAAGATTGGGGCTGGACAGGGGTTACCAGCCCCAGCATTTT. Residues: CASSLRLGLDRGYQPQHF.

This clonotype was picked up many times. The CDR3 DNA reads TGTGCCAGCGCTAGCGCGAGCTCCTACGAGCAGTACTTC. Amino acids: CASASASSYEQYF. The chain links TRBV2 to TRBJ2-7; possible D gene TRBD2, 6 bases. Trimming shortened V by 8 bases and J by 0 bases, and 11 bases separated the two germline ends. This CDR3 has 13 residues. Germline lookup yields CDR1 SNHLY and CDR2 FYNNEI.

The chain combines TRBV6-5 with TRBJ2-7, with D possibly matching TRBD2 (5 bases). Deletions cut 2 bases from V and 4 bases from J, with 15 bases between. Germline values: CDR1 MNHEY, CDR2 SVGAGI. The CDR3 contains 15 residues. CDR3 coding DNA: TGTGCCAGCAGTTACGCCGCACGAGGAGGATACGAGCAGTACTTC. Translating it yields CASSYAARGGYEQYF.

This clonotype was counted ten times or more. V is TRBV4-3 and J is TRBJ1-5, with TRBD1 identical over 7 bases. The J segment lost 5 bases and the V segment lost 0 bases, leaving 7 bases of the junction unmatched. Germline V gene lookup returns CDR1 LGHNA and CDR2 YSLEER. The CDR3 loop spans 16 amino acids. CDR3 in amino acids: CASSQDRDRYYQPQHF. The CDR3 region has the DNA TGCGCCAGCAGCCAAGATCGGGACAGATATTATCAGCCCCAGCATTTT.

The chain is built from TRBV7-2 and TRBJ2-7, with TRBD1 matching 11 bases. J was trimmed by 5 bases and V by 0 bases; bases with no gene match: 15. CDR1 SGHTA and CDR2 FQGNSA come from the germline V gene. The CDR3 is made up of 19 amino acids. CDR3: CASSLAGWGQGESRHEQYF. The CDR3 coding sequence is TGTGCCAGCAGCTTAGCGGGGTGGGGACAGGGGGAATCTAGACACGAGCAGTACTTC.

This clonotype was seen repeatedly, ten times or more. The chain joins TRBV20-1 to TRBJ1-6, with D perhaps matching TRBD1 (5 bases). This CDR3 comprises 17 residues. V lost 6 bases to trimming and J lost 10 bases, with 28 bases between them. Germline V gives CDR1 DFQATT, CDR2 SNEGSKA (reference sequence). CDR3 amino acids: CSARSRTWDYPESPLHF. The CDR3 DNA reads TGCAGTGCCAGAAGTCGAACCTGGGACTATCCCGAATCACCCCTCCACTTT.

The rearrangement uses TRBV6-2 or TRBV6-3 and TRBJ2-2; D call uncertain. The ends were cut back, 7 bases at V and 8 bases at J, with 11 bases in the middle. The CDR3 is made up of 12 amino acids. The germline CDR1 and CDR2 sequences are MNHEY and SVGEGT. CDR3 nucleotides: TGTGCCAGCACCCACGTTTTAGGGGAGCTGTTTTTT. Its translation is CASTHVLGELFF.

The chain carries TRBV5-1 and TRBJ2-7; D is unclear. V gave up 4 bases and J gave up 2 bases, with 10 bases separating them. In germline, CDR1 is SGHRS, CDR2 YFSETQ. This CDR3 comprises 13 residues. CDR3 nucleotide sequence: TGCGCCAGCAGCAAGGGTCCGCCCTACGAGCAGTACTTC. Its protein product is CASSKGPPYEQYF. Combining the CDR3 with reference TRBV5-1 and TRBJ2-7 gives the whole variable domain KAGVTQTPRYLIKTRGQQVTLSCSPISGHRSVSWYQQTPGQGLQFLFEYFSETQRNKGNFPGRFSGRQFSNSRSEMNVSTLELGDSALYLCASSKGPPYEQYFGPGTRLTVT.

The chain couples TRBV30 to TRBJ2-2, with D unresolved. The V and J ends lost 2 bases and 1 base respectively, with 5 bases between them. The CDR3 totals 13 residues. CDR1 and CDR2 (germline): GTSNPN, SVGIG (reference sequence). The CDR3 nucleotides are TGTGCCTGGAGTCTTGGGAACACCGGGGAGCTGTTTTTT. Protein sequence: CAWSLGNTGELFF. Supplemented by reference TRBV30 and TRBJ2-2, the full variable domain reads SQTIHQWPATLVQPVGSPLSLECTVEGTSNPNLYWYRQAAGRGLQLLFYSVGIGQISSEVPQNLSASRPQDRQFILSSKKLLLSDSGFYLCAWSLGNTGELFFGEGSRLTVL.

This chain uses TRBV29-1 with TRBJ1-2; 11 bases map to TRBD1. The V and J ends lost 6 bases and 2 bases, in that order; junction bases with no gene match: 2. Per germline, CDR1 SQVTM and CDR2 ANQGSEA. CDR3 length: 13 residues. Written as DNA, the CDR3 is TGCAGCGTGGACAGGGGGCGCAACTATGGCTACACCTTC. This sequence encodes CSVDRGRNYGYTF.

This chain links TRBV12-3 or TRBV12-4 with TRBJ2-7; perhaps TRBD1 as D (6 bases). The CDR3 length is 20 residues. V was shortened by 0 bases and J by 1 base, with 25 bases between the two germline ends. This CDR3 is CASSLALMVGQGGGSYEQYF. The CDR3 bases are TGTGCCAGCAGTTTAGCGCTAATGGTGGGACAAGGGGGTGGATCCTACGAGCAGTACTTC.

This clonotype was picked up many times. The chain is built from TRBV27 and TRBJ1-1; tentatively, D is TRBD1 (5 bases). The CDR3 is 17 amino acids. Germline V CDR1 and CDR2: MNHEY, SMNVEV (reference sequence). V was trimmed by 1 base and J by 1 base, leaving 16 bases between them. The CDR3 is CASSLLSGMGPNTEAFF. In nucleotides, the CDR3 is TGTGCCAGCAGTTTATTATCAGGGATGGGTCCGAACACTGAAGCTTTCTTT.